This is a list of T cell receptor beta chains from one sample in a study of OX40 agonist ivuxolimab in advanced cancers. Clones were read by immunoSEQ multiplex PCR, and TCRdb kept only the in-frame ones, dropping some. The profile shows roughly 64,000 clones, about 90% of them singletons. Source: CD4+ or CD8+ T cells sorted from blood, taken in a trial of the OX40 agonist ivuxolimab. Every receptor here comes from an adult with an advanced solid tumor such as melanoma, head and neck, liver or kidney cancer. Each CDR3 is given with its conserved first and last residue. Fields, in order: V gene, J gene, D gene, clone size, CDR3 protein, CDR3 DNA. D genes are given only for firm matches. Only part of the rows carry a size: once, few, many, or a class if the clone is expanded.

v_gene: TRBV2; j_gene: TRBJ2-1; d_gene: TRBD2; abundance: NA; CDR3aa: CASLGTSGNNEQFF; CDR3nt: TGTGCCAGCCTTGGGACTAGCGGGAACAATGAGCAGTTCTTC
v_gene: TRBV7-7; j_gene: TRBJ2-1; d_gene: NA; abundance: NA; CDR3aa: CASSLAPSGTYNEQFF; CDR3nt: TGTGCTAGCAGCTTAGCGCCCAGCGGCACCTACAATGAGCAGTTCTTC
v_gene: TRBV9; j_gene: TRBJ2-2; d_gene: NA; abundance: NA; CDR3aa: CASSVGVLATGELFF; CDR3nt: TGTGCCAGCAGCGTAGGCGTCCTCGCCACCGGGGAGCTGTTTTTT
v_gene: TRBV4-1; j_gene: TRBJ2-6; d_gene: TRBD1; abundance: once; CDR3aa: CASSQHTGDGANVLTF; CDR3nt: TGCGCCAGCAGCCAACATACAGGGGACGGGGCCAACGTCCTGACTTTC
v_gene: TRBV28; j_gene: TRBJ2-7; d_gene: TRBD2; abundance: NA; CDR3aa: CASSTPAGVNYEQYF; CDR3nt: TGTGCCAGCAGTACCCCTGCGGGAGTTAACTACGAGCAGTACTTC
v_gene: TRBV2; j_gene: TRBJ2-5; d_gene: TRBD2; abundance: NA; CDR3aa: CASNYVTSGETQYF; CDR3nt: TGTGCCAGCAATTATGTAACTAGCGGAGAGACCCAGTACTTC
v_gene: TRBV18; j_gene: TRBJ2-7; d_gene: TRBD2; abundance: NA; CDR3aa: CASSPTSGSGHEQYF; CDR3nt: TGTGCCAGCTCACCGACTAGCGGGAGTGGGCACGAGCAGTACTTC
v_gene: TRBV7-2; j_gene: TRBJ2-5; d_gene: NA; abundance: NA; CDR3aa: CASSAPNEQETQYF; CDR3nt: TGTGCCAGCAGCGCCCCGAACGAGCAAGAGACCCAGTACTTC
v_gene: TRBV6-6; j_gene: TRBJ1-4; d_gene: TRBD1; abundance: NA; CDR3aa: CASKRDSSEKLFF; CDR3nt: TGTGCCAGCAAACGGGACAGCTCTGAAAAACTGTTTTTT
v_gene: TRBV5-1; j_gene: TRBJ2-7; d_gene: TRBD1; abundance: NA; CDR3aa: CASSLHPDRSYEQYF; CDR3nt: TGCGCCAGCAGCCTCCACCCGGACAGGTCCTACGAGCAGTACTTC
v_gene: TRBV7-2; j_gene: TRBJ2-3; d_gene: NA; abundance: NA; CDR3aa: CASSLNGGLGGDTQYF; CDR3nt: TGTGCCAGCAGCTTAAACGGCGGACTTGGGGGCGATACGCAGTATTTT
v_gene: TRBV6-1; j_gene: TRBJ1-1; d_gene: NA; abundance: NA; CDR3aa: CASRSRAPTEAFF; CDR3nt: TGTGCCAGCAGAAGCCGGGCCCCCACTGAAGCTTTCTTT
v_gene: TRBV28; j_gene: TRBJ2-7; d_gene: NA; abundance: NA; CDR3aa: CASSLTAYEQYF; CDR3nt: TGTGCCAGCAGTTTAACTGCCTACGAGCAGTACTTC
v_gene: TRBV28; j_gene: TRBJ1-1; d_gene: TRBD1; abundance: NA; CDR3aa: CASTVGGAANTEAFF; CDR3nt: TGTGCCAGCACCGTAGGGGGCGCGGCGAACACTGAAGCTTTCTTT
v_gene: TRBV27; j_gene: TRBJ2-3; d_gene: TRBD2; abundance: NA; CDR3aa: CASSEAGLASDTQYF; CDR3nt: TGTGCCAGCAGTGAGGCGGGACTAGCGTCCGATACGCAGTATTTT
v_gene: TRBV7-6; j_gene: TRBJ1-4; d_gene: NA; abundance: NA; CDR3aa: CASSLVSAGANEKLFF; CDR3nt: TGTGCCAGCAGCTTAGTGTCAGCCGGCGCTAATGAAAAACTGTTTTTT
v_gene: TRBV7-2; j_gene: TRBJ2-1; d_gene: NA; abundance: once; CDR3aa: CASSFLPGLANNEQFF; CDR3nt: TGTGCCAGCAGCTTTTTACCGGGACTGGCTAACAATGAGCAGTTCTTC
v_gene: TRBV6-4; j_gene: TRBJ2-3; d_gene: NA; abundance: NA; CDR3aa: CASSAFDTRDTQYF; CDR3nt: TGTGCCAGCAGTGCTTTCGACACGAGGGATACGCAGTATTTT
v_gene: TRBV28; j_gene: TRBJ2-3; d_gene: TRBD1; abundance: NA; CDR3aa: CASSRSGQGTDTQYF; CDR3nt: TGTGCCAGCAGTCGAAGCGGACAGGGGACAGATACGCAGTATTTT
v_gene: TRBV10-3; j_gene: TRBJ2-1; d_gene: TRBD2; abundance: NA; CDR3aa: CAIRASGKAHNEQFF; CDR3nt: TGTGCCATCAGGGCTAGCGGGAAGGCGCACAATGAGCAGTTCTTC
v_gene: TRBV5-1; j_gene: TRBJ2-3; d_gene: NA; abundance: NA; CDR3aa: CASSLLGSTDTQYF; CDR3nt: TGCGCCAGCAGCTTGTTGGGAAGCACAGATACGCAGTATTTT
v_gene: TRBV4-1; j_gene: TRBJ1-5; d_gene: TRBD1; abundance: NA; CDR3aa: CASSQVFGRGPQPQHF; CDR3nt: TGCGCCAGCAGCCAGGTGTTCGGTAGGGGGCCTCAGCCCCAGCATTTT
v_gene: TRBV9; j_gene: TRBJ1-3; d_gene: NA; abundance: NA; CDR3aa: CASSESSGAKGYGNTIYF; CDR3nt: TGTGCCAGCAGCGAGTCGAGTGGGGCGAAGGGCTACGGAAACACCATATATTTT
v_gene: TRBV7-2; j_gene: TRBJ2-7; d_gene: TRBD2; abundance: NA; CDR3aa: CASSQTLWTSGFSYEQYF; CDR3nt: TGTGCCAGCAGCCAAACTCTCTGGACTAGCGGCTTCTCCTACGAGCAGTACTTC
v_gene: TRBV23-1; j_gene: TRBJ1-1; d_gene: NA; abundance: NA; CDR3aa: CASSQSAGATEAFF; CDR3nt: TGCGCCAGCAGTCAATCTGCCGGAGCCACTGAAGCTTTCTTT
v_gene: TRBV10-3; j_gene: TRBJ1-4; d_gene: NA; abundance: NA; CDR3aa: CAISVVGGEKLFF; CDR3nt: TGTGCCATCAGTGTTGTCGGAGGGGAAAAACTGTTTTTT
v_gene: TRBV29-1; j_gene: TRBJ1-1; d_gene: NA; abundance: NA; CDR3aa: CSVGDTEAFF; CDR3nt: TGCAGCGTTGGGGACACTGAAGCTTTCTTT
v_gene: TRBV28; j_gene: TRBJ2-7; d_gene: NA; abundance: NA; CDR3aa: CASSLRGKIPYEQYF; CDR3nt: TGTGCCAGCAGCTTAAGGGGCAAAATACCCTACGAGCAGTACTTC
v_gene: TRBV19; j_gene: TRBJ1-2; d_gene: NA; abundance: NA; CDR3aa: CASSLLVGGRYGYTF; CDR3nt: TGTGCCAGTAGCCTATTAGTTGGGGGAAGATATGGCTACACCTTC
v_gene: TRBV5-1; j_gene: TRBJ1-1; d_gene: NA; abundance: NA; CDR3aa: CASRRSDTPNTEAFF; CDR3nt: TGCGCCAGCAGGCGTTCGGACACCCCAAACACTGAAGCTTTCTTT
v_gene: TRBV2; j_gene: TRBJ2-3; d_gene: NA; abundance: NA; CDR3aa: CASIGLAPDTQYF; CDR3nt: TGTGCCAGCATTGGGCTAGCCCCAGATACGCAGTATTTT
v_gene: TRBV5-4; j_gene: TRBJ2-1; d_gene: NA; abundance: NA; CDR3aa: CASSSLVGSYNEQFF; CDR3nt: TGTGCCAGCAGCTCTTTGGTAGGGTCCTACAATGAGCAGTTCTTC
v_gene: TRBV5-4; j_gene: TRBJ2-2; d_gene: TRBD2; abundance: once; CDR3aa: CASSSLAGGGTGELFF; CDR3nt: TGTGCCAGCAGCTCCTTAGCGGGAGGGGGTACCGGGGAGCTGTTTTTT
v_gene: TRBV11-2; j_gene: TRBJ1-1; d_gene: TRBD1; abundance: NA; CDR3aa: CASSLGTGRAFF; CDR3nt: TGTGCCAGCAGCTTAGGGACAGGGCGGGCTTTCTTT
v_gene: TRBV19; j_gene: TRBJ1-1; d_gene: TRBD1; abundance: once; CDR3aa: CASSMDRDTEAFF; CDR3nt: TGTGCCAGTAGTATGGACAGGGACACTGAAGCTTTCTTT
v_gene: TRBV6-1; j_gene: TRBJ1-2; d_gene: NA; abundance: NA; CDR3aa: CASWQNYGYTF; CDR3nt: TGTGCCAGCTGGCAAAACTATGGCTACACCTTC
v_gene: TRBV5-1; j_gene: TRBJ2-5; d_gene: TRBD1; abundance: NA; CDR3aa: CASSLRTGGSETQYF; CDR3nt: TGCGCCAGCAGCCTCCGGACAGGGGGCAGTGAGACCCAGTACTTC
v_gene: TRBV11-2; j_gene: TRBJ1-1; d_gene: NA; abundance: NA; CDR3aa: CASSSIGRTEAFF; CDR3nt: TGTGCCAGCAGTTCGATTGGGAGGACTGAAGCTTTCTTT
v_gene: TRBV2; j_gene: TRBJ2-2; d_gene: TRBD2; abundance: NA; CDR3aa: CASSPGLAANTGELFF; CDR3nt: TGTGCCAGCAGCCCCGGACTAGCGGCGAACACCGGGGAGCTGTTTTTT
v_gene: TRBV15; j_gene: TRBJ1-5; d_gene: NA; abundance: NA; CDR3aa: CATSRDGQPQHF; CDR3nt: TGTGCCACCAGCAGAGACGGTCAGCCCCAGCATTTT
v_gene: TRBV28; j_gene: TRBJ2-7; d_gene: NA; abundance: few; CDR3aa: CASFREGGLRGYEQYF; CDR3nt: TGTGCCAGCTTCAGGGAGGGGGGCCTTCGGGGTTACGAGCAGTACTTC
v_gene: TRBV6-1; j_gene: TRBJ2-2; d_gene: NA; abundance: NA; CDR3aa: CASSEYWNTGELFF; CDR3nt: TGTGCCAGCAGTGAATACTGGAACACCGGGGAGCTGTTTTTT
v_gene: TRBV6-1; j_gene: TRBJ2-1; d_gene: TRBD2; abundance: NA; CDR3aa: CASSRSGSWGEQFF; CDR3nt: TGTGCCAGCTCCCGTAGCGGGAGTTGGGGTGAGCAGTTCTTC
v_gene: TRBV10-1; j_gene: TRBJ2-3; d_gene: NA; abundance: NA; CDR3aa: CASQPGGLRTDTQYF; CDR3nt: TGCGCCAGCCAACCAGGGGGACTACGCACAGATACGCAGTATTTT
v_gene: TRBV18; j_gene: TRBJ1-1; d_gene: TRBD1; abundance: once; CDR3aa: CASSRQGSLEAFF; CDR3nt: TGTGCCAGCTCACGACAGGGTTCCCTTGAAGCTTTCTTT
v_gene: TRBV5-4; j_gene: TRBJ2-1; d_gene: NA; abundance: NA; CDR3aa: CASSRMKGVTSYNEQFF; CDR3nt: TGTGCCAGCAGCAGAATGAAGGGAGTAACCTCCTACAATGAGCAGTTCTTC
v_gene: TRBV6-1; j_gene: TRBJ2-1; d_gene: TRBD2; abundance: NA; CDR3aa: CASSESAGAYNEQFF; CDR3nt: TGTGCCAGCAGTGAATCGGCGGGAGCCTACAATGAGCAGTTCTTC
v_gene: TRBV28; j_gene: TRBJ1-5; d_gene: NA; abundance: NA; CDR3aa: CASSLYRYGQPQHF; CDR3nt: TGTGCCAGCAGTTTATACAGGTATGGTCAGCCCCAGCATTTT
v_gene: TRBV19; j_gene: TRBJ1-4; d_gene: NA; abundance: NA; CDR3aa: CASRLLIPREEKLFF; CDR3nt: TGTGCCAGTAGACTTCTTATACCGAGGGAGGAAAAACTGTTTTTT
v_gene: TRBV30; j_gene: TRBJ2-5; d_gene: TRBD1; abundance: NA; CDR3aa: CAWSTGDTGTETQYF; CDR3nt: TGTGCCTGGAGTACAGGGGACACCGGGACGGAGACCCAGTACTTC
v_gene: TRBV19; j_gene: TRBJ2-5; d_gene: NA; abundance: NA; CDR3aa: CASSQSTTQETQYF; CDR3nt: TGTGCCAGTAGTCAATCAACCACGCAAGAGACCCAGTACTTC
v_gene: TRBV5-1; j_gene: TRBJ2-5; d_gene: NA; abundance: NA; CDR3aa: CASSLEGSETQYF; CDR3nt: TGCGCCAGCAGCTTGGAGGGTAGCGAGACCCAGTACTTC
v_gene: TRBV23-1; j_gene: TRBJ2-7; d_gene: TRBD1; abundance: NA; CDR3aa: CASSLSTGQGHEQYF; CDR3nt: TGCGCCAGCAGTCTCAGCACTGGACAGGGCCACGAGCAGTACTTC
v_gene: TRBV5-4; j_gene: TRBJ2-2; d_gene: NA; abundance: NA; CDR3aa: CASSFPPAAGVGTGELFF; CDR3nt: TGTGCCAGCAGCTTCCCTCCCGCTGCAGGGGTGGGCACCGGGGAGCTGTTTTTT
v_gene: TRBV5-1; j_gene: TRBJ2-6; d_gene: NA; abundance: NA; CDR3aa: CASSLDTSGANVLTF; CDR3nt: TGCGCCAGCAGCTTGGACACCTCTGGGGCCAACGTCCTGACTTTC
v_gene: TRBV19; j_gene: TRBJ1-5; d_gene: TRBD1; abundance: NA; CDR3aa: CASTPRDRGYEPQHF; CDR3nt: TGTGCCAGTACCCCGAGGGACAGGGGGTATGAGCCCCAGCATTTT
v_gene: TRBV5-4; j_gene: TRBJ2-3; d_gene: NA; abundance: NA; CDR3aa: CASSPATDTQYF; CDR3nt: TGTGCCAGCAGCCCAGCCACAGATACGCAGTATTTT
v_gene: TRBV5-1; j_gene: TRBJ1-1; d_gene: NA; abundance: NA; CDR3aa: CASSLIGQPNTEAFF; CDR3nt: TGCGCCAGCAGCTTGATCGGACAGCCGAACACTGAAGCTTTCTTT
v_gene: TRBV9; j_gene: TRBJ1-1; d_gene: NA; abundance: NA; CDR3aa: CASSVEFTALNLNF; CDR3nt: TGTGCCAGCAGCGTAGAGTTCACGGCACTGAACTTGAACTTT
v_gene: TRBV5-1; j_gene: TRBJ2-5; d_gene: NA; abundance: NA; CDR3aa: CASTSEETQYF; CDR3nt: TGCGCCAGCACCTCCGAAGAGACCCAGTACTTC